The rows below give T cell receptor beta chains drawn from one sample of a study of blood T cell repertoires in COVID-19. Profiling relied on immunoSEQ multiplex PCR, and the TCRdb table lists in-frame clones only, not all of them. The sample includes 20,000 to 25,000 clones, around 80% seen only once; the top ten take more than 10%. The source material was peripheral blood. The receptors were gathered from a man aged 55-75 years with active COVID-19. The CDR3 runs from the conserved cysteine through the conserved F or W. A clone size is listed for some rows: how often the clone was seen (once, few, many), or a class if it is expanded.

CDR3: CASSLRGLAVTEQFF; size: .; V: TRBV11-2
CDR3: CASSSGAGTDTQYF; size: once; V: TRBV19
CDR3: CASTGQSSYNEQFF; size: .; V: TRBV25-1
CDR3: CASSPEGGRFYEQYF; size: few; V: TRBV3-1/TRBV3-2
CDR3: CASRAVSYEQYF; size: .; V: TRBV28
CDR3: CASSPGDYGYTF; size: .; V: TRBV18
CDR3: CASTPGTPAGEQYF; size: .; V: TRBV19
CDR3: CASSQGVGRSRDTHYEQYF; size: .; V: TRBV4-3
CDR3: CASSDHPGHLAYQPQHF; size: .; V: TRBV6-1
CDR3: CASSSAQGASFSLRGNTIYF; size: .; V: TRBV5-1
CDR3: CASIGQGADTQYF; size: .; V: TRBV5-4
CDR3: CASSLTGQGNNEQFF; size: .; V: TRBV5-1
CDR3: CASSQQGAGNTIYF; size: .; V: TRBV5-1
CDR3: CASSQDGTASSYNSPLHF; size: once; V: TRBV3-1/TRBV3-2
CDR3: CASSFGGDEQYF; size: few; V: TRBV11-1
CDR3: CASSYNWASGYEQYF; size: .; V: TRBV6-2/TRBV6-3
CDR3: CATKKSIAGVSETQYF; size: once; V: TRBV19
CDR3: CASSQVDRGSYNEQFF; size: .; V: TRBV4-1
CDR3: CASSPTGSAHEQFF; size: .; V: TRBV7-2
CDR3: CASSSKILAGNEQFF; size: .; V: TRBV5-1
CDR3: CSVAEDNSYEQYF; size: .; V: TRBV29-1
CDR3: CASSLDLGGNTEAFF; size: once; V: TRBV5-1
CDR3: CASRGTKKHEQYF; size: .; V: TRBV6-5
CDR3: CASSELAGATDTQYF; size: .; V: TRBV25-1
CDR3: CASSSKRELTDTQYF; size: few; V: TRBV5-1
CDR3: CASSSSRTSGNEQFF; size: .; V: TRBV6-2/TRBV6-3
CDR3: CASSLFPGTVNTEAFF; size: .; V: TRBV5-1
CDR3: CASSPQGESNQPQHF; size: .; V: TRBV28
CDR3: CASSFLDRGGSEAFF; size: .; V: TRBV7-8
CDR3: CASSMGQPGDQPQHF; size: .; V: TRBV19
CDR3: CASSQGGGNQPQHF; size: .; V: TRBV14
CDR3: CASSRGGGFEQYF; size: .; V: TRBV3-1/TRBV3-2
CDR3: CASSALTGVGNQPQHF; size: .; V: TRBV10-2
CDR3: CASSLGLAGSNEQFF; size: .; V: TRBV7-6
CDR3: CASSFGAGRTYNEQFF; size: .; V: TRBV11-3
CDR3: CASSQESRSPNQPQHF; size: few; V: TRBV4-1
CDR3: CASSLDIYEQYF; size: .; V: TRBV5-4
CDR3: CASSYRRGREYNEQFF; size: medium-sized; V: TRBV27
CDR3: CASSYEGFGTGELFF; size: .; V: TRBV6-5
CDR3: CAWSVQGLAGGHYNEQFF; size: .; V: TRBV30
CDR3: CASSPRGYETQYF; size: .; V: TRBV5-4
CDR3: CASGLAGAVEQYF; size: once; V: TRBV7-9